The sequence of this T cell receptor beta chain was determined in a study of T-cell memory formation after mild COVID-19. Across the study: Largely, the TCR clusters proved donor specific. Overall study findings and caveats: CM and EM subsets held most contracting CD4+ clones; EMRA held CD8+ ones.

TCRdb reprocessed the 5' RACE reads with MiXCR, giving one entry per CDR3 protein. The sample yields some 150,000 distinct CDR3 sequences, less than 25% seen once. Unmatched junction bases numbered 12, after V lost 5 bases and J lost 7 bases. Germline CDR1 and CDR2: SGHVS and FNYEAQ. The CDR3 totals 16 residues. With respect to this clonotype: Its antigen is not known.

Sequenced sample: PBMCs or a T cell subset sorted from them (not recorded which). This TCR was recovered from an adult woman who had mild COVID-19 (a few samples of this study predate the infection). Cell type and time point are not known. The chain employs TRBV7-6 and TRBJ2-7, with TRBD2 matching 12 bases. Here the CDR3 reads CASSPGLAGRRGEQYF. For the CDR3, the DNA is TGTGCCAGCAGCCCAGGACTAGCGGGAAGAAGAGGGGAGCAGTACTTC.